A selection of T cell receptor beta chains follows, all from one sample in a study of molecular identifiers for immune sequencing clone quantification. A single record per CDR3 protein comes from TCRdb applying MiXCR to the PCR reads. The profile shows approximately 500,000 distinct CDR3 sequences, 20% to 25% of them singletons. Sequencing used naive CD8+ T cells from blood, with Jurkat cell RNA spiked in. The receptors here all came from a human donor in good health. Some libraries in this study had Jurkat cell RNA spiked in. CDR3s include the opening cysteine and the closing phenylalanine or tryptophan. The D gene is left open where the match is weak. Some rows mark clone size as missing; the rest say once, few, many or name a class of expanded clone.

>TRBJ1-2|TRBV2|few|TRBD1
CASSPGTGYYGYTF
TGTGCCAGCAGTCCCGGGACAGGGTACTATGGCTACACCTTC
>TRBJ2-7|TRBV6-2/TRBV6-3|.|.
CASSYPQGGYEQYF
TGTGCCAGCAGTTACCCGCAGGGGGGCTACGAGCAGTACTTC
>TRBJ2-7|TRBV29-1|.|TRBD2
CSVVLAGRNNEQYF
TGCAGCGTTGTCTTAGCGGGCAGGAACAATGAGCAGTACTTC
>TRBJ2-2|TRBV6-5|many|.
CASSSNSGRELFF
TGTGCCAGCAGTTCGAATAGTGGTCGGGAGCTGTTTTTT
>TRBJ1-5|TRBV27|few|.
CASRLTGRNQPQHF
TGTGCCAGCAGGTTAACAGGTCGCAATCAGCCCCAGCATTTT
>TRBJ1-2|TRBV7-9|.|.
CASSLARDQGYGYTF
TGTGCCAGCAGCTTAGCGCGGGACCAGGGCTACGGCTACACCTTC
>TRBJ2-3|TRBV27|many|TRBD2
CASSVRGLAGIADTQYF
TGTGCCAGCAGTGTTAGAGGACTAGCGGGGATCGCGGATACGCAGTATTTT
>TRBJ1-6|TRBV20-1|few|.
CSASPHAMGSPLHF
TGCAGTGCCAGTCCCCACGCGATGGGTTCACCCCTCCACTTT
>TRBJ1-2|TRBV6-5|many|.
CASSSYLEGHYGYTF
TGTGCCAGCAGTTCGTATCTCGAGGGGCACTATGGCTACACCTTC
>TRBJ2-1|TRBV7-3|.|TRBD2
CASSLIAGGYNEQSF
TGTGCCAGTAGCTTAATCGCGGGAGGGTACAATGAGCAGTCCTTC
>TRBJ2-7|TRBV27|.|.
CASSQGLGGEPYEQYF
TGTGCCAGCAGCCAAGGACTTGGCGGGGAGCCCTACGAGCAGTACTTC
>TRBJ1-1|TRBV3-1|many|.
CASRQTMNTEAFF
TGTGCCAGCAGACAGACCATGAACACTGAAGCTTTCTTT
>TRBJ2-3|TRBV12-3/TRBV12-4|.|.
CASSLDWASRGTDTQYF
TGTGCCAGCAGTTTAGACTGGGCGTCGCGGGGCACAGATACGCAGTATTTT
>TRBJ1-1|TRBV7-9|few|.
CASKWRIHRGGDTEAFF
TGTGCCAGCAAGTGGAGGATACACCGGGGTGGCGACACTGAAGCTTTCTTT
>TRBJ1-2|TRBV12-3/TRBV12-4|.|.
CASRYQGGFYGYTF
TGTGCCAGCAGATACCAGGGAGGGTTCTATGGCTACACCTTC
>TRBJ2-7|TRBV27|.|TRBD2
CASSLSGEGSYEQYF
TGTGCCAGCAGTTTATCAGGGGAGGGATCCTACGAGCAGTACTTC